Following are 5 T cell receptor beta chains from one sample sequenced in a study. The protocol was immunoSEQ multiplex PCR, while the TCRdb copy is restricted to in-frame clones and leaves out a portion. The table lists around 50,000 clones, 90% to 95% of them singletons. Sequenced input: PBMCs. The source of these receptors is a man between 35 and 55 years old with rheumatoid arthritis.

The CDR3 loop reads CAISDRGVNQPQHF. CDR3 DNA: TGTGCCATCAGTGACAGGGGAGTTAATCAGCCCCAGCATTTT. This rearrangement joins TRBV10-3 to TRBJ1-5, with a possible D match to TRBD1 (6 bases). Trimming pared 3 bases from V and 4 bases from J, leaving 10 bases between. The CDR3 has 14 amino acids. CDR1 is ENHRY, CDR2 SYGVKD, per germline.

By sample fraction, this clone is large. J is TRBJ2-3 and V is TRBV7-9; TRBD1 aligns across 8 bases. V shed 5 bases and J 2 bases; nucleotides not matched to a gene: 9. CDR1 and CDR2 (germline): SEHNR, FQNEAQ (reference sequence). This CDR3 has 16 residues. For the CDR3, the DNA is TGTGCCAGCAGCCCGGGGACAGGCCCTTTCACAGATACGCAGTATTTT. It translates to CASSPGTGPFTDTQYF.

CDR3 sequence: CASSSGTSVWETQYF. The CDR3 region has the DNA TGTGCCAGCAGCTCCGGGACTAGCGTTTGGGAGACCCAGTACTTC. The rearrangement joins TRBV5-6 to TRBJ2-5, with 10 bases aligning to TRBD2. The ends lost 3 bases at V and 5 bases at J; junction bases unmatched: 7. The germline gives CDR1 SGHDT, CDR2 YYEEEE. CDR3 length: 15 residues.

The V call is TRBV7-9, the J call TRBJ1-4; 8 bases agree with TRBD1. The CDR3 runs 15 residues. V trimming: 4 bases; J trimming: 5 bases; junction bases outside the gene matches: 6. Per the germline V gene, CDR1 is SEHNR and CDR2 is FQNEAQ (reference sequence). The CDR3 here is CASSSNRGANEKLFF. The CDR3 DNA is TGTGCCAGCAGCTCGAACAGGGGGGCCAATGAAAAACTGTTTTTT.

In the case of this clone: An end of the junction does not agree with germline; a read error may underlie this. The V gene is TRBV29-1, the J gene TRBJ2-3, with TRBD2 matching over 8 bases. Germline values: CDR1 SQVTM, CDR2 ANQGSEA. CDR3 length equals 13 residues. CDR3 protein: CSVEGTSRDTQYF. The CDR3 region has the DNA TGCAGCGTTGAAGGGACTAGCAGAGATACGCAGTATTTT.